Listed here are 32 T cell receptor beta chains from one sample, sequenced in a study of blood T cell repertoires in COVID-19. Clones were read by immunoSEQ multiplex PCR, and TCRdb kept only the in-frame ones, dropping some. The sample lists 60,000 to 90,000 clones; about 88% were seen once. The sequenced material came from peripheral blood. All receptors derive from a man in his 60s with COVID-19, enrolled during active disease.

This clone occurred a few times. V usage is TRBV12-3 or TRBV12-4 and J usage is TRBJ1-2, with D hard to call. Trimming took 4 bases from V and 3 from J, leaving 9 bases between them. This CDR3 contains 13 residues. DNA for the CDR3: TGTGCCAGCAGTTCGCCCCCGGACTATGGCTACACCTTC. Protein product: CASSSPPDYGYTF.

CDR3 sequence: CASSARQGAVGTDTQYF. Here the CDR3 DNA reads TGTGCCAGCAGCGCCCGACAGGGGGCGGTGGGCACAGATACGCAGTATTTT. V gene TRBV5-4 combines with J gene TRBJ2-3, with 10 bases lining up with TRBD1. The CDR3 runs 17 residues. Germline CDR1 is SGHNT and CDR2 is YYREEE (reference sequence). V shed 4 bases and J 1 base; nucleotides not matched to a gene: 9.

This clone was counted a single time. The chain has TRBV29-1 and TRBJ1-1; 8 nucleotides line up with TRBD1. V trimming: 4 bases; J trimming: 6 bases; junction bases outside the gene matches: 1. The CDR3 has 11 residues. The V gene's germline CDR1 is SQVTM and CDR2 ANQGSEA. CDR3 DNA: TGCAGCGTTGGGACAGGGCCTGAAGCTTTCTTT. Its translation: CSVGTGPEAFF.

The genes are TRBV20-1 and TRBJ2-2; D may be TRBD2 (6 bases). V lost 3 bases and J 5 bases, leaving 13 bases between the germline ends. Germline V gene data show CDR1 as DFQATT and CDR2 as SNEGSKA (reference sequence). This CDR3 spans 14 amino acids. The CDR3 protein is CSASSPAGTGELFF. In DNA form, the CDR3 reads TGCAGTGCTAGTTCTCCGGCGGGGACCGGGGAGCTGTTTTTT.

This clone was seen just once. J is TRBJ2-7 and V is TRBV2, with 8 bases matching TRBD1. Germline values: CDR1 SNHLY, CDR2 FYNNEI. The length of the CDR3 is 12 residues. V lost 7 bases and J lost 4; bases outside the gene matches: 3. Here the CDR3 reads CASKQGEYEQYF. CDR3 nucleotides: TGTGCCAGCAAACAGGGGGAATACGAGCAGTACTTC.

This clone was picked up one time. V is TRBV15 and J is TRBJ1-5; 7 bases line up with TRBD1. This CDR3 is built from 14 residues. Trimming took 1 base from V and 9 from J; bases not matched to a gene: 6. Looked up from germline, CDR1 is LNHNV and CDR2 is YYDKDF (reference sequence). The CDR3 sequence: CATSRGDSPAPQHF. In DNA, the CDR3 is TGTGCCACCAGCAGAGGGGACAGTCCTGCGCCCCAGCATTTT. Looking up the rest from reference TRBV15 and TRBJ1-5 gives the full variable domain: DAMVIQNPRYQVTQFGKPVTLSCSQTLNHNVMYWYQQKSSQAPKLLFHYYDKDFNNEADTPDNFQSRRPNTSFCFLDIRSPGLGDTAMYLCATSRGDSPAPQHFGDGTRLSIL.

The V and J genes are TRBV6-5 and TRBJ2-1; 9 bases map to TRBD2. CDR3 length: 15 amino acids. In germline, CDR1 is MNHEY, CDR2 SVGAGI. V trimming: 7 bases; J trimming: 10 bases; junction bases outside the gene matches: 14. CDR3 in DNA: TGTGCCAGCAACCAGCGCCTCGGCGGGGGGGTGGAGCAGTTCTTC. This codes for CASNQRLGGGVEQFF.

This chain uses TRBV30 with TRBJ2-5, with 9 positions matching TRBD2. This CDR3 contains 13 residues. V lost 5 bases, J lost 2 bases, and 3 bases stayed unmatched. The germline gives CDR1 GTSNPN, CDR2 SVGIG (reference sequence). The CDR3 loop reads CAWVLAGQETQYF. The CDR3 nucleotides read TGTGCCTGGGTTCTAGCGGGACAAGAGACCCAGTACTTC.

The chain uses TRBV19 and TRBJ1-4, with D perhaps matching TRBD1 (6 bases). The CDR3 contains 15 residues. In germline, CDR1 is LNHDA, CDR2 SQIVND (reference sequence). Trimming removed 5 bases from V and 0 bases from J, with 10 bases in between. Written as DNA, the CDR3 is TGTGCCAGTAGTGAAACAGGGACAACTAATGAAAAACTGTTTTTT. It is translated as CASSETGTTNEKLFF.

The J gene is TRBJ1-4, the V gene TRBV5-4, with D hard to call. The V gene lost 4 bases and the J gene lost 7 bases, with 20 bases spanning the gap. Per germline, CDR1 SGHNT and CDR2 YYREEE (reference sequence). This CDR3 has 16 amino acids. In nucleotides, the CDR3 is TGTGCCAGCAGCCATGGCCCGGCGGGATCGGTTGAAAAACTGTTTTTT. Its protein product is CASSHGPAGSVEKLFF.

The chain joins TRBV18 to TRBJ1-5; tentative D call: TRBD1 (5 bases). This CDR3 spans 15 amino acids. The V and J ends lost 2 bases and 7 bases respectively, with 15 bases between them. Germline V gene sequence: CDR1 KGHSH, CDR2 LQKENI. The CDR3 DNA sequence: TGTGCCAGCTCACCAACGTCGGGGGAAGACCAGCCCCAGCATTTT. This sequence encodes CASSPTSGEDQPQHF. The full variable domain, in which reference TRBV18 and TRBJ1-5 provide the parts outside the CDR3, is NAGVMQNPRHLVRRRGQEARLRCSPMKGHSHVYWYRQLPEEGLKFMVYLQKENIIDESGMPKERFSAEFPKEGPSILRIQQVVRGDSAAYFCASSPTSGEDQPQHFGDGTRLSIL.

The rearrangement joins TRBV19 to TRBJ1-4, with unresolved D. This CDR3 is built from 14 residues. V gave up 7 bases and J gave up 0 bases, with 9 bases separating them. The germline gives CDR1 LNHDA, CDR2 SQIVND (reference sequence). CDR3 sequence reads: CASNTPSTNEKLFF. In DNA form, the CDR3 reads TGTGCCAGTAACACGCCGTCAACTAATGAAAAACTGTTTTTT.

V usage is TRBV19 and J usage is TRBJ2-7; 7 bases are shared with TRBD2. The CDR3 covers 14 residues. V was pared by 2 bases and J by 0 bases, with 1 base of the junction left unmatched. From germline, CDR1 is LNHDA and CDR2 SQIVND (reference sequence). The CDR3 nucleotides read TGTGCCAGTAGTATAACTAGCGACTCCTACGAGCAGTACTTC. Residues: CASSITSDSYEQYF.

This clone appeared a single time. The chain is built from TRBV6-5 and TRBJ2-1, with D maybe TRBD2 (6 bases). Trimming left V 6 bases short and J 5 bases short, with 11 bases between. The CDR3 is made up of 13 amino acids. Per the germline V gene, CDR1 is MNHEY and CDR2 is SVGAGI. The CDR3 bases are TGTGCCAGCAGAATAGCGGCTGACAATGAGCAGTTCTTC. This sequence encodes CASRIAADNEQFF.

The chain carries TRBV19 and TRBJ2-3; a weak D match, TRBD2 (5 bases). Germline V gives CDR1 LNHDA, CDR2 SQIVND (reference sequence). V dropped 2 bases and J dropped 0 bases, with 12 bases sitting between them. The CDR3 has 16 residues. DNA for the CDR3: TGTGCCAGTAGTATATCGGGCGGGCTGAGCACAGATACGCAGTATTTT. Translating it yields CASSISGGLSTDTQYF.

The genes are TRBV21-1 and TRBJ2-5; the D call in the table, TRBD1, was not verified against the DNA. TRBV21-1 is labeled a pseudogene. This CDR3 is built from 16 residues. The CDR3: CASSETEDRGKETQYF. The CDR3 region has the DNA TGTGCCAGCAGCGAAACTGAGGATAGGGGAAAAGAGACCCAGTACTTC.

This clone has a handful of counts. The J gene is TRBJ1-2, the V gene TRBV13, with 9 bases matching TRBD1. In germline, CDR1 is PRHDT, CDR2 FYEKMQ (reference sequence). The junction had 12 bases not matched to a gene; V was cut back by 6 bases and J by 7 bases. The CDR3 length is 15 residues. Written as DNA, the CDR3 is TGTGCCAGCAGGGTACTAGGACAGGGGATCGGTGGCTACACCTTC. This sequence encodes CASRVLGQGIGGYTF.

The chain employs TRBV4-1 and TRBJ2-3, with D hard to call. V was cut by 4 bases and J by 1 base, with 9 bases left in between. The CDR3 covers 14 residues. CDR1 and CDR2 from the germline V gene are MGHRA and YSYEKL. The CDR3 sequence is CASSPPSRTDTQYF. CDR3 DNA: TGCGCCAGCAGCCCCCCGAGTCGCACAGATACGCAGTATTTT.

This clone was seen a handful of times. V is TRBV19 and J is TRBJ1-1, with 11 bases lining up with TRBD1. Germline CDR1 is LNHDA and CDR2 is SQIVND (reference sequence). J gave up 6 bases and V 5 bases, and 5 bases lay outside the gene matches. CDR3 length: 14 residues. In DNA form, the CDR3 reads TGTGCCAGTAGTCACAGGACAGGGGGCGCTGAAGCTTTCTTT. Translation: CASSHRTGGAEAFF.

The V gene is TRBV6-5, the J gene TRBJ2-1; D unresolved. CDR1 and CDR2 (germline): MNHEY, SVGAGI. The CDR3 spans 13 residues. The V end was cut by 6 bases, the J end by 4 bases, with 10 bases between. CDR3: CASRQTQYNEQFF. As DNA, the CDR3 is TGTGCCAGCAGACAGACCCAGTACAATGAGCAGTTCTTC.

The V call is TRBV7-7, the J call TRBJ2-6; TRBD2 is a possible D gene (7 bases). This CDR3 region has 16 residues. From germline, CDR1 is SSHAT and CDR2 FNYEAQ (reference sequence). V shed 0 bases and J shed 2 bases, with 8 bases lying between them. CDR3 in DNA: TGTGCCAGCAGCTTAGCGGGGGGGCCTGGGGCCAACGTCCTGACTTTC. Translation gives CASSLAGGPGANVLTF.

The chain links TRBV5-6 to TRBJ2-1; 11 bases align to TRBD2. This CDR3 has 15 residues. Germline CDR1 reads SGHDT; CDR2 reads YYEEEE. The trim removed 4 bases at V and 4 bases at J, leaving 4 bases unmatched. The CDR3 spells CASSDGTSGYNEQFF. The CDR3 DNA is TGTGCCAGCAGCGACGGGACTAGCGGTTACAATGAGCAGTTCTTC.

The table lists this clone with a few counts. DNA for the CDR3: TGTGCCAGCAGTGGGACGACAGGAGTAAACTATGGCTACACCTTC. This gives the protein CASSGTTGVNYGYTF. The chain joins TRBV2 to TRBJ1-2, with D possibly matching TRBD1 (6 bases). V was trimmed by 4 bases and J by 2 bases, leaving 14 bases between them. Per the germline V gene, CDR1 is SNHLY and CDR2 is FYNNEI. The CDR3 totals 15 residues.

The chain combines TRBV5-1 with TRBJ1-4; 10 positions agree with TRBD1. J was trimmed by 6 bases and V by 4 bases; bases with no gene match: 6. This CDR3 contains 15 residues. The germline V gene has CDR1 SGHRS and CDR2 YFSETQ. CDR3 in amino acids: CASSRGGTGDEKLFF. CDR3 sequence (DNA): TGCGCCAGCAGCCGTGGTGGGACAGGGGATGAAAAACTGTTTTTT.

This clone has just one count. CDR3 in DNA: TGTGCCAGCAGTTACGGACAAGCCTCTGGAAACACCATATATTTT. Residues: CASSYGQASGNTIYF. V gene TRBV6-5 combines with J gene TRBJ1-3, with a possible D match to TRBD1 (5 bases). Germline V CDR1 and CDR2: MNHEY, SVGAGI. CDR3 length: 15 residues. The V end was cut by 2 bases, the J end by 0 bases, with 8 bases between.

The CDR3 region is CASSRSDGGQETQYF. In DNA, the CDR3 is TGCGCCAGCAGCCGTTCGGACGGGGGCCAAGAGACCCAGTACTTC. The gene calls are TRBV5-1 and TRBJ2-5, with D tentatively TRBD2 (6 bases). The CDR3 length is 15 residues. Trimming shortened V by 4 bases and J by 1 base, and 14 bases separated the two germline ends. CDR1 SGHRS and CDR2 YFSETQ come from the germline V gene.

The chain recombines TRBV11-2 with TRBJ2-7, with a tentative D call TRBD2 (6 bases). V dropped 0 bases and J dropped 6 bases, with 18 bases sitting between them. Germline values: CDR1 SGHAT, CDR2 FQNNGV. The CDR3 spans 16 residues. CDR3 sequence: CASSLDHIAAGGEQYF. The CDR3 bases are TGTGCCAGCAGCTTAGATCACATAGCGGCTGGGGGCGAGCAGTACTTC.

CDR3 residues: CASRGVGTDTQYF. The CDR3 coding sequence is TGTGCCAGCAGAGGAGTCGGCACAGATACGCAGTATTTT. The chain uses TRBV6-5 and TRBJ2-3; D unclear. The CDR3 spans 13 residues. In germline, CDR1 is MNHEY, CDR2 SVGAGI. V was shortened by 6 bases and J by 1 base, with 8 bases between the two germline ends.

The gene calls are TRBV3-1 (or the pseudogene TRBV3-2) and TRBJ2-7; TRBD2 agrees at 8 bases. CDR1 LGHDT and CDR2 YNNKEL come from the germline V gene (reference sequence). V lost 4 bases, J lost 7 bases, and 6 bases stayed unmatched. This CDR3 is built from 13 residues. The CDR3 sequence is CASSLAGTREQYF. The CDR3 DNA reads as TGTGCCAGCAGCCTAGCGGGAACACGTGAGCAGTACTTC.

The chain carries TRBV11-2 and TRBJ2-3; 10 nucleotides agree with TRBD2. Germline-derived CDR1 and CDR2 are SGHAT and FQNNGV. The CDR3 spans 19 residues. V gave up 1 base and J gave up 3 bases; unmatched junction bases: 13. The CDR3 is CASSLGASGRSRSTDTQYF. Here the CDR3 DNA reads TGTGCCAGCAGCTTAGGGGCTAGCGGGAGATCCCGGTCGACAGATACGCAGTATTTT.

V and J are TRBV6-5 and TRBJ1-2; D ambiguous. Germline V CDR1 and CDR2: MNHEY, SVGAGI. V dropped 6 bases and J dropped 4 bases, with 12 bases sitting between them. There are 13 residues in the CDR3. CDR3 region: CASRSSGLYGYTF. The CDR3 DNA sequence: TGTGCCAGCAGATCCTCAGGACTCTATGGCTACACCTTC.

The chain carries TRBV19 and TRBJ2-7; 12 bases line up with TRBD1. Trimming removed 5 bases from V and 3 bases from J; junction bases left unmatched: 11. The germline CDR1 and CDR2 sequences are LNHDA and SQIVND (reference sequence). This CDR3 has 17 amino acids. The CDR3 DNA follows: TGTGCCAGTAGTGTAGCCGGGACAGGGGGCTCCTACTACGAGCAGTACTTC. Its protein product is CASSVAGTGGSYYEQYF.